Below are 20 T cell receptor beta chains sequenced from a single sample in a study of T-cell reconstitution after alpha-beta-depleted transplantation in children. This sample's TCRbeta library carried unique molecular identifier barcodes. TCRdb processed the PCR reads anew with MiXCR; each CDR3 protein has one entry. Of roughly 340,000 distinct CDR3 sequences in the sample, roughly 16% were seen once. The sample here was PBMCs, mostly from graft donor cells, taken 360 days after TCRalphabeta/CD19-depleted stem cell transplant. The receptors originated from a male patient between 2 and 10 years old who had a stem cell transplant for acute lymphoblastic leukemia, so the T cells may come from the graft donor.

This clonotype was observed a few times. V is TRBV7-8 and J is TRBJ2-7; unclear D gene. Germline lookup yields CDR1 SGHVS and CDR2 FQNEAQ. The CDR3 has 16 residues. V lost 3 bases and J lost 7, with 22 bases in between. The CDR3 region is CASSFLELLEPREQYF. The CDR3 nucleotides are TGTGCCAGCAGCTTTTTAGAACTTTTAGAGCCGAGGGAGCAGTACTTC.

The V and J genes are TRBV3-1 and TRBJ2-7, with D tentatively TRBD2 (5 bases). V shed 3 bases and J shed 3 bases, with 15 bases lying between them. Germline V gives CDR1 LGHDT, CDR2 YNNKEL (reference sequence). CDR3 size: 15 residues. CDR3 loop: CASSQQGRGRYEQYF. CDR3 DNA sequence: TGTGCCAGCAGCCAGCAAGGGCGAGGGCGCTACGAGCAGTACTTC.

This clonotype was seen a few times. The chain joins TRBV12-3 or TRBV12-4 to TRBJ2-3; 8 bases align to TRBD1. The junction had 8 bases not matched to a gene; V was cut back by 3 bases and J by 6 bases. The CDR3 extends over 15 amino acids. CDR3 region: CASSFLSGGADTQYF. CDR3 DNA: TGTGCCAGCAGTTTCTTGTCAGGGGGCGCGGATACGCAGTATTTT.

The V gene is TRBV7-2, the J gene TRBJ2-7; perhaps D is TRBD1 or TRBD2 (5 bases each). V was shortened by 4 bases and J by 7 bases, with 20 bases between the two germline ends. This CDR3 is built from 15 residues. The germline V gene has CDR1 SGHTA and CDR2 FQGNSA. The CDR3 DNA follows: TGTGCCAGCAGCTCACCGGGGTGGGGAAAGGGGGAGCAGTACTTC. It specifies CASSSPGWGKGEQYF.

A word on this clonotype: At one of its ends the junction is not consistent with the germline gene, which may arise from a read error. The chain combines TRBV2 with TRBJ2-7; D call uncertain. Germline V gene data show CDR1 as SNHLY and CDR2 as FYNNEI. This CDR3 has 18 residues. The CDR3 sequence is CTSSKTSKTTLPSYEQYF. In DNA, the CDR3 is TGTACCAGCAGTAAAACCTCCAAGACGACCCTCCCTTCGTACGAGCAGTACTTC.

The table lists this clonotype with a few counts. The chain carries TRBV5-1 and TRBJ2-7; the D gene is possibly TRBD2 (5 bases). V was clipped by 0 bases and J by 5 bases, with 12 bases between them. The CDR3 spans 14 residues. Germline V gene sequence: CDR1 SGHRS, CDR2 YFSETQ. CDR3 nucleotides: TGCGCCAGCAGCTTGGGAGGGAGTGAGGACGAGCAGTACTTC. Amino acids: CASSLGGSEDEQYF.

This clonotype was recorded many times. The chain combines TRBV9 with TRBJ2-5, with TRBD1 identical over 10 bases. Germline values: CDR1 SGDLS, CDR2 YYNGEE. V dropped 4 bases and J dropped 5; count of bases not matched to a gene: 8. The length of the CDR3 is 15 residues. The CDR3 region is CASSIRQGAGETQYF. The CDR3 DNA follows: TGTGCCAGCAGCATCAGACAGGGGGCAGGGGAGACCCAGTACTTC.

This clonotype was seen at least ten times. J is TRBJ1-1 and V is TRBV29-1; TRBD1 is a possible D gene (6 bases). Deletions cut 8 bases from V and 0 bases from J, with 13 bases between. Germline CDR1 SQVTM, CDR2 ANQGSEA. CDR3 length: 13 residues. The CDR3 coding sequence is TGCAGCTCCCGGACAGCTATGAACACTGAAGCTTTCTTT. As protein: CSSRTAMNTEAFF.

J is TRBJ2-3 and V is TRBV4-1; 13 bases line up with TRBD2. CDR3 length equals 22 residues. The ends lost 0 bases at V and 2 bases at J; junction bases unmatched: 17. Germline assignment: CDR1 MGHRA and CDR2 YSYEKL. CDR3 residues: CASSQDWAGPGLAGALTDTQYF. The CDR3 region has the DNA TGCGCCAGCAGCCAAGATTGGGCGGGGCCCGGACTAGCGGGAGCTCTCACAGATACGCAGTATTTT.

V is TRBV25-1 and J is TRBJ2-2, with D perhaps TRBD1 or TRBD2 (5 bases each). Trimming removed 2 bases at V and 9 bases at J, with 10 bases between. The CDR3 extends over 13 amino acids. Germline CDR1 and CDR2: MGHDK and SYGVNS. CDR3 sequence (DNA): TGTGCCAGCAGTGAACGGGGCCTATGGGAGCTGTTTTTT. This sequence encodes CASSERGLWELFF.

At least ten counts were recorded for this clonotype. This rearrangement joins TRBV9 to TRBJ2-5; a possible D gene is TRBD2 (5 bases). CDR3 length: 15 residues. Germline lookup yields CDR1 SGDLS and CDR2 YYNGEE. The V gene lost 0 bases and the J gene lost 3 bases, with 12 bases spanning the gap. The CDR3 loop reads CASSVAAGVKETQYF. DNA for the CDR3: TGTGCCAGCAGCGTAGCGGCGGGCGTGAAAGAGACCCAGTACTTC.

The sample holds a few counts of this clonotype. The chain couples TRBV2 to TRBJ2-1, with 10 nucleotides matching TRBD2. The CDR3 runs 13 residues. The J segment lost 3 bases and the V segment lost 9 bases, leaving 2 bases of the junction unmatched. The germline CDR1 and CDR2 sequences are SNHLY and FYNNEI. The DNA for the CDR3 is TGTGCCAGTCTAGCGGGAGACTACAATGAGCAGTTCTTC. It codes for CASLAGDYNEQFF.

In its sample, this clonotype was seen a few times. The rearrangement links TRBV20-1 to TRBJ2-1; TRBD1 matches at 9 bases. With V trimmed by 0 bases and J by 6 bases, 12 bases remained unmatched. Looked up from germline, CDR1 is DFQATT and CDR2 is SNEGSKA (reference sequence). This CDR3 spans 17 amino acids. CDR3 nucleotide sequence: TGCAGTGCTAGAGAAACCCCGTGGGACAGGGATCCCAATGAGCAGTTCTTC. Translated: CSARETPWDRDPNEQFF.

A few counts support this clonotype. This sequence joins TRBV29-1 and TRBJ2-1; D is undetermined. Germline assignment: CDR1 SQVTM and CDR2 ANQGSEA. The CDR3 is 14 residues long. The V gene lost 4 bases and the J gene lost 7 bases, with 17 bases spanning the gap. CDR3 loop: CSVGAIPWPNEQFF. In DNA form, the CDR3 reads TGCAGCGTTGGGGCGATCCCGTGGCCAAATGAGCAGTTCTTC.

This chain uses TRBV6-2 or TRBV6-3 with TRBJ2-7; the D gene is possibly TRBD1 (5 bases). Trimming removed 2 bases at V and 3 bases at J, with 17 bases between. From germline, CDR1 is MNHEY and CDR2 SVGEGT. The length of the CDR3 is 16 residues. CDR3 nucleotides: TGTGCCAGCAGTTACCCTGATCAGGGTGGTATCTACGAGCAGTACTTC. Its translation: CASSYPDQGGIYEQYF.

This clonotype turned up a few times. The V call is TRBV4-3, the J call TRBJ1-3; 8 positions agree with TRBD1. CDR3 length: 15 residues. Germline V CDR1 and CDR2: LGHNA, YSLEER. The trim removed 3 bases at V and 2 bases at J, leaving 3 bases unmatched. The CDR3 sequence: CASSQRTGTGNTIYF. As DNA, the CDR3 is TGCGCCAGCAGCCAGAGGACAGGGACTGGAAACACCATATATTTT.

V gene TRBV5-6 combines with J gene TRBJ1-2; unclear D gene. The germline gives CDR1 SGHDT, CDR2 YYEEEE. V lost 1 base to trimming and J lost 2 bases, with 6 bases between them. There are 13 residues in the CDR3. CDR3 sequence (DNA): TGTGCCAGCAGCTTGCCCTGGAACTATGGCTACACCTTC. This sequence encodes CASSLPWNYGYTF.

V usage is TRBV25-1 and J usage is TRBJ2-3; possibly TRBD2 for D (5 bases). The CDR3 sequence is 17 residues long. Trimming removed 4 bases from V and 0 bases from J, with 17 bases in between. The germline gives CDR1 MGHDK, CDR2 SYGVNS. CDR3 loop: CASSASSRGTSTDTQYF. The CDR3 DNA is TGTGCCAGCAGTGCCTCCTCCCGGGGAACTAGCACAGATACGCAGTATTTT.

CDR3 protein: CASSLLAGGPTQETQYF. CDR3 nucleotides: TGTGCCAGCAGTTTACTAGCGGGAGGACCGACCCAAGAGACCCAGTACTTC. The chain recombines TRBV28 with TRBJ2-5, with 11 nucleotides matching TRBD2. Germline values: CDR1 MDHEN, CDR2 SYDVKM. This CDR3 has 17 residues. J lost 1 base, V lost 2 bases, and 6 bases had no gene match. The variable domain in full, with the rest retrieved from reference TRBV28 and TRBJ2-5, is DVKVTQSSRYLVKRTGEKVFLECVQDMDHENMFWYRQDPGLGLRLIYFSYDVKMKEKGDIPEGYSVSREKKERFSLILESASTNQTSMYLCASSLLAGGPTQETQYFGPGTRLLVL.

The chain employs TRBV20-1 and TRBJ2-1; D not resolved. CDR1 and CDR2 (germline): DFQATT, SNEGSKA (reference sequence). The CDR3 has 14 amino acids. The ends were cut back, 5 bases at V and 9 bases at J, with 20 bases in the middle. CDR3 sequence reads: CSAGVNSWFSEQFF. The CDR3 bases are TGCAGTGCTGGAGTCAATTCTTGGTTCTCTGAGCAGTTCTTC.